A single sample gave rise to the 20 T cell receptor beta chains below, sequenced in a study of T cell responses to AZD1222 COVID-19 vaccine. Profiled with immunoSEQ multiplex PCR; TCRdb holds only in-frame clones, not every one. The sample gives tens of thousands of clones, roughly 90% of which show up once; 9% to 14% is in the top ten. This specimen was peripheral blood, taken 28 days after the second AZD1222 dose. The receptors shown here come from an adult who received the AZD1222 COVID-19 vaccine.

The chain uses TRBV23-1 and TRBJ2-1; D remains unclear. TRBV23-1 is recorded as an ORF, its role being uncertain. This CDR3 contains 16 residues. V was clipped by 5 bases and J by 0 bases, with 14 bases between them. The CDR3, as DNA: TGCGCCAGCAGTGCCTGTTGGAAGAGCTCCTACAATGAGCAGTTCTTC. This sequence encodes CASSACWKSSYNEQFF.

The chain has TRBV29-1 and TRBJ2-3; D possibly corresponds to TRBD1 (6 bases). The V end lost 5 bases, the J end lost 5 bases, and 14 bases lay between the germline ends. Germline V lookup: CDR1 SQVTM, CDR2 ANQGSEA. The CDR3 totals 13 residues. The CDR3 DNA is TGCAGCGTTAGTGGACAGAGGGGAGATACGCAGTATTTT. Its protein is CSVSGQRGDTQYF.

This chain connects TRBV27 to TRBJ2-7; TRBD1 matches at 9 bases. Per germline, CDR1 MNHEY and CDR2 SMNVEV (reference sequence). V gave up 5 bases and J gave up 1 base; unmatched junction bases: 15. CDR3 length equals 18 residues. The CDR3 DNA sequence: TGTGCCAGCAGTCCGTCTTCCGGGACAGGGAAATTTTCCTACGAGCAGTACTTC. This sequence encodes CASSPSSGTGKFSYEQYF.

V gene TRBV9 combines with J gene TRBJ1-2, with D tentatively TRBD1 (5 bases). Trimming shortened V by 3 bases and J by 1 base, and 16 bases separated the two germline ends. The CDR3 spans 16 residues. The germline gives CDR1 SGDLS, CDR2 YYNGEE. CDR3 nucleotides: TGTGCCAGCAGCGCCCCCGCGCAGGGCCTTAACTATGGCTACACCTTC. Translation: CASSAPAQGLNYGYTF.

This clone came up once. This chain links TRBV11-3 with TRBJ2-5; D not certain. The V gene's germline CDR1 is SGHNT and CDR2 YENEEA. The length of the CDR3 is 15 residues. V gave up 2 bases and J gave up 5 bases, with 15 bases separating them. The CDR3 is CASSLLGNLGETQYF. The CDR3 DNA sequence: TGTGCCAGCAGCTTACTAGGCAACCTAGGGGAGACCCAGTACTTC.

V and J are TRBV2 and TRBJ1-3; weak D call: TRBD1 (6 bases). V dropped 6 bases and J dropped 0 bases, with 9 bases sitting between them. CDR3 length: 14 residues. Germline values: CDR1 SNHLY, CDR2 FYNNEI. The CDR3 sequence is CASSRTVSGNTIYF. For the CDR3, the DNA is TGTGCCAGCAGCCGGACAGTCTCTGGAAACACCATATATTTT.

Only one count was recorded for this clone. Other DNA variants within this sample encode the same CDR3. This chain uses TRBV11-3 with TRBJ1-1; D gene unclear. V was cut by 0 bases and J by 1 base, with 12 bases left in between. Germline lookup yields CDR1 SGHNT and CDR2 YENEEA. The CDR3 is 16 residues long. The CDR3 bases are TGTGCCAGCAGCTTAGATAGCTGGGTCGGGAACACTGAAGCTTTCTTT. Protein: CASSLDSWVGNTEAFF.

This clone was counted a single time. The chain has TRBV10-3 and TRBJ1-2; a weak D match, TRBD1 (5 bases). The V and J ends lost 2 bases and 6 bases respectively, with 10 bases between them. The CDR3 totals 13 residues. Germline V gene lookup returns CDR1 ENHRY and CDR2 SYGVKD. The CDR3 region has the DNA TGTGCCATCAGTGAGGTGGTGACAGATGGCTACACCTTC. It specifies CAISEVVTDGYTF.

This sequence joins TRBV5-1 and TRBJ1-3; unclear D gene. The ends were cut back, 6 bases at V and 0 bases at J, with 10 bases in the middle. Per the germline V gene, CDR1 is SGHRS and CDR2 is YFSETQ. CDR3 size: 14 residues. The CDR3, as DNA: TGCGCCAGCAAGGACTCCTTCTCTGGAAACACCATATATTTT. Its protein product is CASKDSFSGNTIYF.

V usage is TRBV12-3 or TRBV12-4 and J usage is TRBJ1-1, with D maybe TRBD1 (6 bases). V was cut by 6 bases and J by 7 bases, with 15 bases left in between. There are 13 residues in the CDR3. The CDR3 loop is CASRRGGQNEAFF. The DNA for the CDR3 is TGTGCCAGCAGAAGGGGGGGGCAGAATGAAGCTTTCTTT.

The gene calls are TRBV4-1 and TRBJ2-5, with 12 bases fitting TRBD2. This CDR3 has 20 amino acids. The J segment lost 4 bases and the V segment lost 4 bases, leaving 19 bases of the junction unmatched. Germline assignment: CDR1 MGHRA and CDR2 YSYEKL. The CDR3 DNA is TGCGCCAGCAGCCGAGACGACAGACTAGCGGGAGTTTATGTCCCAGAGACCCAGTACTTC. Protein sequence: CASSRDDRLAGVYVPETQYF.

The chain couples TRBV4-1 to TRBJ2-5, with TRBD1 as a possible D gene (6 bases). V gave up 0 bases and J gave up 4 bases, with 15 bases separating them. This CDR3 has 16 residues. Germline-derived CDR1 and CDR2 are MGHRA and YSYEKL. The CDR3 DNA reads TGCGCCAGCAGCCAAGATCAGAGGGGGATCAGAGAGACCCAGTACTTC. Its translation: CASSQDQRGIRETQYF.

V is TRBV2 and J is TRBJ1-5; 10 positions agree with TRBD1. Germline values: CDR1 SNHLY, CDR2 FYNNEI. The V segment lost 5 bases and the J segment 3 bases; nucleotides outside the gene matches: 7. The CDR3 length is 16 residues. The CDR3 DNA reads TGTGCCAGCAGTCCTAGGACAGGGGGAAACAATCAGCCCCAGCATTTT. This codes for CASSPRTGGNNQPQHF.

The chain uses TRBV2 and TRBJ1-5, with 7 positions matching TRBD1. The CDR3 has 17 residues. Germline V gene lookup returns CDR1 SNHLY and CDR2 FYNNEI. V was pared by 6 bases and J by 5 bases, with 16 bases of the junction left unmatched. As DNA, the CDR3 is TGTGCCAGCAGCGAAACCTTATCCCGGGACAGCTATCAGCCCCAGCATTTT. Translating it yields CASSETLSRDSYQPQHF.

The chain combines TRBV6-1 with TRBJ1-4; D call uncertain. Germline-derived CDR1 and CDR2 are MNHNS and SASEGT. CDR3 size: 16 residues. The germline V and J ends were trimmed by 2 bases and 0 bases, with 10 bases remaining between them. CDR3 DNA sequence: TGTGCCAGCAGTGAATCGAAAGTTGCAACTAATGAAAAACTGTTTTTT. This encodes CASSESKVATNEKLFF.

The CDR3 sequence is CASSLDGGPYEQYF. CDR3 nucleotides: TGTGCCAGCAGCCTAGACGGGGGACCCTACGAGCAGTACTTC. The chain carries TRBV7-9 and TRBJ2-7; the D gene is possibly TRBD2 (6 bases). The CDR3 length is 14 residues. The germline CDR1 and CDR2 sequences are SEHNR and FQNEAQ (reference sequence). Trimming left V 5 bases short and J 2 bases short, with 13 bases between.

This clone was seen once. The rearrangement uses TRBV6-5 and TRBJ2-2; D not certain. The V and J ends lost 5 bases and 0 bases respectively, with 4 bases between them. This CDR3 has 13 amino acids. The germline gives CDR1 MNHEY, CDR2 SVGAGI. The CDR3 loop is CASSPTNTGELFF. Here the CDR3 DNA reads TGTGCCAGCAGTCCAACGAACACCGGGGAGCTGTTTTTT.

V gene TRBV6-5 combines with J gene TRBJ1-2, with D tentatively TRBD1 (6 bases). Germline CDR1 is MNHEY and CDR2 is SVGAGI. The CDR3 totals 16 residues. V was shortened by 0 bases and J by 2 bases, with 13 bases between the two germline ends. CDR3 amino acids: CASSYSSRGANYGYTF. The CDR3 DNA reads TGTGCCAGCAGTTACTCCTCACGGGGGGCGAACTATGGCTACACCTTC.

This chain connects TRBV19 to TRBJ1-2, with TRBD1 as a possible D gene (5 bases). Per the germline V gene, CDR1 is LNHDA and CDR2 is SQIVND (reference sequence). CDR3 size: 13 residues. Trimming pared 4 bases from V and 4 bases from J, leaving 10 bases between. The CDR3 protein is CASSTGSVYGYTF. DNA of the CDR3: TGTGCCAGTAGTACAGGGTCCGTCTATGGCTACACCTTC.

The chain has TRBV25-1 and TRBJ1-5; 7 bases are shared with TRBD1. Germline V gives CDR1 MGHDK, CDR2 SYGVNS. After removal of 4 bases from V and 1 base from J, the junction contained 4 bases not matched to a gene. CDR3 length equals 15 residues. CDR3 sequence (DNA): TGTGCCAGCAGTGTCCGACAGGGCAGCAATCAGCCCCAGCATTTT. Its translation is CASSVRQGSNQPQHF.